The rows below give T cell receptor beta chains drawn from one sample of a study of shared clonotypes between healthy human individuals. Some clones are missing from TCRdb's copy, which holds only in-frame ones; the method was immunoSEQ multiplex PCR. This repertoire shows roughly 2 million clones, approximately 94% found once; its top ten account for roughly 0.13%. Sequenced material: naive CD4+ T cells sorted from blood. The receptors here all came from a man aged 18 to 29 in good health. Each CDR3 is given with its conserved first and last residue. A D gene is named only where the DNA matches it firmly.

V	D	J	DNA	CDR3
TRBV30	TRBD2	TRBJ2-3	TGTGCCTGGAGTTCTGGACTAGCGGGAACAGATACGCAGTATTTT	CAWSSGLAGTDTQYF
TRBV7-8	-	TRBJ1-1	TGTGCCAGCAGCCCGCGGGACAAGAACACTGAAGCTTTCTTT	CASSPRDKNTEAFF
TRBV5-1	-	TRBJ2-1	TGCGCCACAGGGATTCAGGAAAATGAGCAGTTCTTC	CATGIQENEQFF
TRBV30	-	TRBJ1-6	TGTGCCTGGCAAGGGGTTAATAATTCACCCCTCCACTTT	CAWQGVNNSPLHF
TRBV10-2	TRBD2	TRBJ2-3	TGCGCCAGCAACGGACTAGCGGAAATCTCGGATACGCAGTATTTT	CASNGLAEISDTQYF
TRBV13	-	TRBJ2-3	TGTGCCAGCAGCTTAGGCCTTATAGGCCAAAGCACAGATACGCAGTATTTT	CASSLGLIGQSTDTQYF
TRBV7-3	-	TRBJ2-5	TGTGCCAGCAGCTTGAGTTCGGGCTCTGAGACCCAGTACTTC	CASSLSSGSETQYF
TRBV25-1	TRBD1	TRBJ2-7	TGTGCCAGCCAATCGACAGGGCTTAGCTCCTACGAGCAGTACTTC	CASQSTGLSSYEQYF
TRBV30	-	TRBJ2-4	TGTGCCTGGAGTGTACGCGGATTAGGCAAAAACATTCAGTACTTC	CAWSVRGLGKNIQYF
TRBV28	-	TRBJ1-5	TGTGCCAGTAAATCCCAGGAGTATAGCAATCAGCCCCAGCATTTT	CASKSQEYSNQPQHF